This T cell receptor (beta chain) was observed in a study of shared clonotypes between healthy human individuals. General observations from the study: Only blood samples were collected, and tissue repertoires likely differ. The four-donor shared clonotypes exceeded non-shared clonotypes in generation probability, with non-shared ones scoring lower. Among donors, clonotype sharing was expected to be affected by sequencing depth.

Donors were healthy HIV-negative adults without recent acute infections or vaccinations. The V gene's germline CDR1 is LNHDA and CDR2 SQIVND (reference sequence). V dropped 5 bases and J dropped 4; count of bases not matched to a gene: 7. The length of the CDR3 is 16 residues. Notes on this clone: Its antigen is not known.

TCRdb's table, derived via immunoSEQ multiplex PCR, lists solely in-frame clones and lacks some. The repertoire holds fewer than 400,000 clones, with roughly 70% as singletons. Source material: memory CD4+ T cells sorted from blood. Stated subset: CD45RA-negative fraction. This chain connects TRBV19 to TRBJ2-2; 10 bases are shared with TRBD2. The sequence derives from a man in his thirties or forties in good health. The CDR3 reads CASSPQAGGRTGELFF. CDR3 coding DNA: TGTGCCAGTAGTCCACAAGCGGGAGGGCGCACCGGGGAGCTGTTTTTT.